The 16 T cell receptor beta chains reported below all come from one sample, sequenced in a study of OX40 agonist ivuxolimab in advanced cancers. Data came from immunoSEQ multiplex PCR; TCRdb stores just in-frame clones and leaves some out. The sample contains tens of thousands of clones, approximately 80% of which appear only once. The source material was CD4+ or CD8+ T cells sorted from blood, sampled in a trial of the OX40 agonist ivuxolimab. The receptors were sampled from an adult with an advanced solid tumor such as melanoma, head and neck, liver or kidney cancer.

This clone occurred once. The chain combines TRBV23-1 with TRBJ2-3; unclear D gene. TRBV23-1 is given ORF status, its function remaining uncertain. The CDR3 extends over 14 amino acids. The V gene lost 3 bases and the J gene lost 7 bases, with 14 bases spanning the gap. CDR3 protein: CASSHRHPQNTQYF. The CDR3 DNA follows: TGCGCCAGCAGTCACCGCCATCCACAAAATACGCAGTATTTT.

This clone turned up a few times. The chain links TRBV12-5 to TRBJ1-3, with D uncertain. Germline assignment: CDR1 LGHNT and CDR2 FRNRAP. The V gene lost 2 bases and the J gene lost 2 bases, with 7 bases spanning the gap. The CDR3 consists of 14 residues. As DNA, the CDR3 is TGTGCTAGTGGTTTGACGGCAGCTGGAAACACCATATATTTT. This translates into CASGLTAAGNTIYF. Full variable domain (missing parts from reference TRBV12-5 and TRBJ1-3): DARVTQTPRHKVTEMGQEVTMRCQPILGHNTVFWYRQTMMQGLELLAYFRNRAPLDDSGMPKDRFSAEMPDATLATLKIQPSEPRDSAVYFCASGLTAAGNTIYFGEGSWLTVV.

V gene TRBV29-1 combines with J gene TRBJ1-2, with no clear D. There are 12 residues in the CDR3. The V and J ends lost 3 bases and 6 bases respectively, with 11 bases between them. From germline, CDR1 is SQVTM and CDR2 ANQGSEA. As DNA, the CDR3 is TGCAGCGTTGACTTGGGGAGGGATGGCTACACCTTC. This translates into CSVDLGRDGYTF.

In this sample, this clone turned up a few times. V and J are TRBV7-3 and TRBJ2-3; 9 positions agree with TRBD2. The CDR3 is 16 residues long. Germline V gives CDR1 SGHTA, CDR2 FQGTGA. Trimming cost V 5 bases and J 0 bases; bases outside gene matches: 6. CDR3 nucleotides: TGTGCCAGCAGCCGAGTAAGCGGGGGGAGCACAGATACGCAGTATTTT. It codes for CASSRVSGGSTDTQYF.

The V call is TRBV11-1, the J call TRBJ1-1, with D unclear. Trimming pared 2 bases from V and 1 base from J, leaving 5 bases between. Germline V gene lookup returns CDR1 SGHAT and CDR2 FQDESV (reference sequence). This CDR3 region has 13 residues. CDR3 bases: TGTGCCAGCAGCTTACAACAGAACACTGAAGCTTTCTTT. It yields the protein CASSLQQNTEAFF. Filled out from reference TRBV11-1 and TRBJ1-1, the complete variable domain reads EAEVAQSPRYKITEKSQAVAFWCDPISGHATLYWYRQILGQGPELLVQFQDESVVDDSQLPKDRFSAERLKGVDSTLKIQPAELGDSAMYLCASSLQQNTEAFFGQGTRLTVV.

The DNA for the CDR3 is TGTGCCAGCAGTTTATCCGGGCGCAGCGGCGAAAAACTGTTTTTT. Translated, it gives CASSLSGRSGEKLFF. The V call is TRBV5-8, the J call TRBJ1-4; D is unresolved. Germline V gene sequence: CDR1 SGHTS, CDR2 YDEGEE. The V end lost 5 bases, the J end lost 8 bases, and 19 bases lay between the germline ends. The CDR3 contains 15 residues.

This chain connects TRBV18 to TRBJ2-5; 7 bases agree with TRBD2. The CDR3 length is 15 residues. Germline CDR1 KGHSH, CDR2 LQKENI. V lost 4 bases and J lost 0; bases outside the gene matches: 5. The CDR3 DNA follows: TGTGCCAGCTCACGACTACGGGGGGACCAAGAGACCCAGTACTTC. Translated: CASSRLRGDQETQYF.

In its sample, this clone was seen a few times. The CDR3 protein is CASSPGEASPLHF. CDR3 DNA: TGTGCCAGCTCACCAGGGGAGGCTTCACCCCTCCACTTT. V and J are TRBV18 and TRBJ1-6; D ambiguous. The CDR3 totals 13 residues. V dropped 2 bases and J dropped 9 bases, with 8 bases sitting between them. Germline CDR1 reads KGHSH; CDR2 reads LQKENI.

The chain joins TRBV9 to TRBJ2-3, with TRBD2 matching 10 bases. The CDR3 consists of 16 residues. Unmatched junction bases numbered 3, after V lost 0 bases and J lost 2 bases. Germline CDR1 and CDR2: SGDLS and YYNGEE. CDR3 amino acids: CASSVVAGGPTDTQYF. The CDR3 coding sequence is TGTGCCAGCAGCGTAGTAGCGGGGGGACCCACAGATACGCAGTATTTT.

The DNA of the CDR3 is TGTGCCAGCGGGCAGGGTAGGGACACTGAAGCTTTCTTT. Protein sequence: CASGQGRDTEAFF. V is TRBV18 and J is TRBJ1-1, with a tentative D call TRBD1 (5 bases). Trimming took 8 bases from V and 3 from J, leaving 13 bases between them. Germline assignment: CDR1 KGHSH and CDR2 LQKENI. The length of the CDR3 is 13 residues.

The V gene is TRBV5-1, the J gene TRBJ1-6; possibly TRBD1 for D (5 bases). The CDR3 has 18 residues. Per the germline V gene, CDR1 is SGHRS and CDR2 is YFSETQ. The V end lost 1 base, the J end lost 0 bases, and 14 bases lay between the germline ends. The CDR3 loop is CASSLSGLSSSYNSPLHF. As DNA, the CDR3 is TGCGCCAGCAGCTTGTCGGGGCTTTCTTCCTCCTATAATTCACCCCTCCACTTT.

CDR3 sequence: CASSPGGQGPQHF. The CDR3 coding sequence is TGTGCCAGCTCACCAGGAGGACAGGGGCCCCAGCATTTT. The genes are TRBV18 and TRBJ1-5, with 8 bases aligning to TRBD1. V was pared by 2 bases and J by 9 bases, with 3 bases of the junction left unmatched. The CDR3 has 13 amino acids. In germline, CDR1 is KGHSH, CDR2 LQKENI.

The chain is built from TRBV5-1 and TRBJ2-2, with TRBD1 matching 9 bases. This CDR3 comprises 15 residues. Germline CDR1 reads SGHRS; CDR2 reads YFSETQ. V dropped 6 bases and J dropped 5; count of bases not matched to a gene: 8. Here the CDR3 DNA reads TGCGCCAGCACCTCACAGGGGGCGGGGACCGGGGAGCTGTTTTTT. Translated: CASTSQGAGTGELFF.

The chain recombines TRBV29-1 with TRBJ2-2, with TRBD2 as a possible D gene (5 bases). This CDR3 comprises 13 residues. Germline V gene sequence: CDR1 SQVTM, CDR2 ANQGSEA. V lost 7 bases to trimming and J lost 0 bases, with 9 bases between them. The CDR3 DNA reads as TGCAGCGCCGACTATTCGAACACCGGGGAGCTGTTTTTT. Residues: CSADYSNTGELFF.

V and J are TRBV5-1 and TRBJ2-7, with TRBD1 identical over 11 bases. Trimming at V came to 5 bases and at J to 4 bases, leaving 5 bases not matched to a gene. The germline gives CDR1 SGHRS, CDR2 YFSETQ. CDR3 size: 14 residues. The CDR3 loop is CASRPGTGGYEQYF. The DNA for the CDR3 is TGCGCCAGCAGACCCGGGACAGGGGGGTACGAGCAGTACTTC.

This chain joins TRBV2 and TRBJ2-3; no definite D call. In germline, CDR1 is SNHLY, CDR2 FYNNEI. The CDR3 extends over 12 amino acids. V lost 2 bases to trimming and J lost 3 bases, with 3 bases between them. CDR3 sequence: CASSERTDTQYF. The CDR3 DNA reads TGTGCCAGCAGTGAACGTACAGATACGCAGTATTTT.